The source of this T cell receptor (beta chain) is a study of blood T cells in healthy people across ages. Combining a sample-barcoded 5' primer with a J-beta primer mix, a second PCR ran for roughly 7 to 12 cycles. TCRdb re-called the 5' RACE reads with MiXCR, one entry per CDR3 protein. The data show about 1.4 million distinct CDR3 sequences, approximately 59% seen once. This CDR3 is built from 15 residues. Trimming removed 4 bases from V and 7 bases from J, with 16 bases in between. Remarks on this clonotype: Antigen specificity is unknown.

Study-level results: Roughly linearly, TCR beta diversity per million T cells fell as age increased.

The chain is built from TRBV12-3 or TRBV12-4 and TRBJ1-4, with D perhaps matching TRBD1 (5 bases). This TCR was sampled from a man between 18 and 29 years old in good health. Source material: blood. The CDR3 DNA reads as TGTGCCAGCAGTTCGCGGTCCCTTGGGGGTGAAAAACTGTTTTTT. Translated, it gives CASSSRSLGGEKLFF.